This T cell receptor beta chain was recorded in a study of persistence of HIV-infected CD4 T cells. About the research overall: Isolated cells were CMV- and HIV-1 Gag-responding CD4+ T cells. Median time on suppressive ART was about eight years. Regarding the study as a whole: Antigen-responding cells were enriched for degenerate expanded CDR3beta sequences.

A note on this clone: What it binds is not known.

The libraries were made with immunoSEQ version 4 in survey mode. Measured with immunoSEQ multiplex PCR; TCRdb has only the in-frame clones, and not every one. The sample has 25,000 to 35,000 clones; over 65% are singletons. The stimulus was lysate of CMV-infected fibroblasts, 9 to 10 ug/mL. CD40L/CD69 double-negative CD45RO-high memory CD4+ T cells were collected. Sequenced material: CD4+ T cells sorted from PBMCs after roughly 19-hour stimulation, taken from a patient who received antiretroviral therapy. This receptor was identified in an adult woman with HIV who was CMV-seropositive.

CDR3 sequence reads: CATSPRIAAGFYEQYF. CDR3 in DNA: TGTGCCACCAGCCCCCGGATAGCAGCAGGATTCTACGAGCAGTACTTC. The J gene is TRBJ2-7, the V gene TRBV15; unclear D gene. The CDR3 loop spans 16 amino acids. Germline CDR1 and CDR2: LNHNV and YYDKDF (reference sequence). V gave up 5 bases and J gave up 3 bases, with 20 bases separating them.